The 12 T cell receptor beta chains below were found in one sample sequenced in a study of cytomegalovirus exposure and HLA in healthy donors. Primers: 60 Vbeta forward and 13 Jbeta reverse. Repertoires were generated with immunoSEQ multiplex PCR, while TCRdb's copy carries only in-frame clones and drops some. Of around 180,000 clones listed, around nine tenths are singletons. Sequencing was performed on PBMCs. Every receptor here comes from a woman aged 18 to 35 in good health and CMV-seronegative.

The V call is TRBV19, the J call TRBJ2-7; 8 nucleotides match TRBD1. Germline CDR1 reads LNHDA; CDR2 reads SQIVND (reference sequence). Trimming cost V 5 bases and J 4 bases; bases outside gene matches: 10. The CDR3 is made up of 15 amino acids. CDR3 DNA: TGTGCCAGTAGTCCGAGACAGGGGTCGAGGTACGAGCAGTACTTC. Translating gives CASSPRQGSRYEQYF.

J is TRBJ2-1 and V is TRBV5-6; D is possibly TRBD2 (5 bases). CDR1 is SGHDT and CDR2 is YYEEEE in the germline V gene. There are 13 residues in the CDR3. The germline V and J ends were trimmed by 0 bases and 12 bases, with 13 bases remaining between them. The CDR3: CASSLEEGIRQFF. DNA of the CDR3: TGTGCCAGCAGCTTGGAAGAGGGCATAAGGCAGTTCTTC.

The chain combines TRBV2 with TRBJ2-1; TRBD1 matches at 7 bases. Looked up from germline, CDR1 is SNHLY and CDR2 is FYNNEI. V lost 6 bases to trimming and J lost 8 bases; unmatched junction nucleotides: 7. CDR3 length equals 13 residues. The CDR3 DNA follows: TGTGCCAGCAGATACAGGGGTTCTGATGAGCAGTTCTTC. It encodes CASRYRGSDEQFF.

This sequence joins TRBV7-6 and TRBJ1-1; 9 bases line up with TRBD1. Germline V lookup: CDR1 SGHVS, CDR2 FNYEAQ. This CDR3 is 14 amino acids long. The trim removed 5 bases at V and 9 bases at J, leaving 10 bases unmatched. The chain's CDR3 is CASSATGQGSQAFF. The CDR3 nucleotides are TGTGCCAGCAGCGCGACGGGACAGGGCTCACAAGCTTTCTTT.

This rearrangement joins TRBV6-5 to TRBJ1-1, with D maybe TRBD1 (6 bases). V was cut by 5 bases and J by 10 bases, with 14 bases left in between. Germline lookup yields CDR1 MNHEY and CDR2 SVGAGI. This CDR3 is 12 amino acids long. In nucleotides, the CDR3 is TGTGCCAGCAGTCCAGGGGCTTTCCCAGCTTTCTTT. Its protein product is CASSPGAFPAFF.

The chain links TRBV7-2 to TRBJ2-5; D perhaps matches TRBD2 (5 bases). Germline V gene lookup returns CDR1 SGHTA and CDR2 FQGNSA. This CDR3 is 15 amino acids long. V was clipped by 5 bases and J by 1 base, with 14 bases between them. DNA for the CDR3: TGTGCCAGCAGCATTTTACTAGTTAGCCAAGAGACCCAGTACTTC. It is translated as CASSILLVSQETQYF.

The rearrangement uses TRBV19 and TRBJ2-3, with D perhaps TRBD1 (6 bases). The CDR3 spans 15 residues. Germline V gene sequence: CDR1 LNHDA, CDR2 SQIVND (reference sequence). V was pared by 1 base and J by 2 bases, with 10 bases between. The DNA for the CDR3 is TGTGCCAGTAGTATAGGGGGGCAGATCACAGATACGCAGTATTTT. Translated, it gives CASSIGGQITDTQYF.

The chain uses TRBV9 and TRBJ1-1; a possible D gene is TRBD1 (5 bases). V shed 1 base and J shed 4 bases, with 11 bases lying between them. In germline, CDR1 is SGDLS, CDR2 YYNGEE. The CDR3 extends over 14 amino acids. The CDR3 spells CASSVTTGITEAFF. CDR3 DNA: TGTGCCAGCAGCGTAACAACAGGAATCACTGAAGCTTTCTTT.

The chain joins TRBV7-2 to TRBJ2-7; a possible D gene is TRBD1 (5 bases). The CDR3 runs 14 residues. The germline CDR1 and CDR2 sequences are SGHTA and FQGNSA. V lost 5 bases and J 0 bases, leaving 11 bases between the germline ends. The CDR3 nucleotides are TGTGCCAGCAGCCTCAGACAGACCTCCTACGAGCAGTACTTC. Translation gives CASSLRQTSYEQYF.

This sequence joins TRBV11-3 and TRBJ2-1; 11 positions agree with TRBD2. The CDR3 consists of 15 residues. In germline, CDR1 is SGHNT, CDR2 YENEEA. The V gene end was trimmed by 3 bases and the J gene end by 8 bases; junction bases not matched to a gene: 6. The CDR3 is CASSFEVAGGHEQFF. The CDR3 nucleotides are TGTGCCAGCAGCTTCGAGGTAGCGGGAGGGCATGAGCAGTTCTTC.

V gene TRBV5-1 combines with J gene TRBJ2-7; TRBD1 matches 10 bases. The V gene's germline CDR1 is SGHRS and CDR2 YFSETQ. The CDR3 has 14 amino acids. J gave up 6 bases and V 0 bases, and 3 bases lay outside the gene matches. This chain's CDR3 is CASSLGDRGPEQYF. Here the CDR3 DNA reads TGCGCCAGCAGCTTGGGGGACAGGGGACCCGAGCAGTACTTC.

This chain joins TRBV6-4 and TRBJ2-1, with TRBD2 identical over 10 bases. The CDR3 extends over 15 amino acids. J was trimmed by 7 bases and V by 3 bases; bases with no gene match: 6. Per germline, CDR1 MRHNA and CDR2 SNTAGT. CDR3 bases: TGTGCCAGCAGTGATTCTAGCGGGAGCAGTAATGAGCAGTTCTTC. Protein: CASSDSSGSSNEQFF.